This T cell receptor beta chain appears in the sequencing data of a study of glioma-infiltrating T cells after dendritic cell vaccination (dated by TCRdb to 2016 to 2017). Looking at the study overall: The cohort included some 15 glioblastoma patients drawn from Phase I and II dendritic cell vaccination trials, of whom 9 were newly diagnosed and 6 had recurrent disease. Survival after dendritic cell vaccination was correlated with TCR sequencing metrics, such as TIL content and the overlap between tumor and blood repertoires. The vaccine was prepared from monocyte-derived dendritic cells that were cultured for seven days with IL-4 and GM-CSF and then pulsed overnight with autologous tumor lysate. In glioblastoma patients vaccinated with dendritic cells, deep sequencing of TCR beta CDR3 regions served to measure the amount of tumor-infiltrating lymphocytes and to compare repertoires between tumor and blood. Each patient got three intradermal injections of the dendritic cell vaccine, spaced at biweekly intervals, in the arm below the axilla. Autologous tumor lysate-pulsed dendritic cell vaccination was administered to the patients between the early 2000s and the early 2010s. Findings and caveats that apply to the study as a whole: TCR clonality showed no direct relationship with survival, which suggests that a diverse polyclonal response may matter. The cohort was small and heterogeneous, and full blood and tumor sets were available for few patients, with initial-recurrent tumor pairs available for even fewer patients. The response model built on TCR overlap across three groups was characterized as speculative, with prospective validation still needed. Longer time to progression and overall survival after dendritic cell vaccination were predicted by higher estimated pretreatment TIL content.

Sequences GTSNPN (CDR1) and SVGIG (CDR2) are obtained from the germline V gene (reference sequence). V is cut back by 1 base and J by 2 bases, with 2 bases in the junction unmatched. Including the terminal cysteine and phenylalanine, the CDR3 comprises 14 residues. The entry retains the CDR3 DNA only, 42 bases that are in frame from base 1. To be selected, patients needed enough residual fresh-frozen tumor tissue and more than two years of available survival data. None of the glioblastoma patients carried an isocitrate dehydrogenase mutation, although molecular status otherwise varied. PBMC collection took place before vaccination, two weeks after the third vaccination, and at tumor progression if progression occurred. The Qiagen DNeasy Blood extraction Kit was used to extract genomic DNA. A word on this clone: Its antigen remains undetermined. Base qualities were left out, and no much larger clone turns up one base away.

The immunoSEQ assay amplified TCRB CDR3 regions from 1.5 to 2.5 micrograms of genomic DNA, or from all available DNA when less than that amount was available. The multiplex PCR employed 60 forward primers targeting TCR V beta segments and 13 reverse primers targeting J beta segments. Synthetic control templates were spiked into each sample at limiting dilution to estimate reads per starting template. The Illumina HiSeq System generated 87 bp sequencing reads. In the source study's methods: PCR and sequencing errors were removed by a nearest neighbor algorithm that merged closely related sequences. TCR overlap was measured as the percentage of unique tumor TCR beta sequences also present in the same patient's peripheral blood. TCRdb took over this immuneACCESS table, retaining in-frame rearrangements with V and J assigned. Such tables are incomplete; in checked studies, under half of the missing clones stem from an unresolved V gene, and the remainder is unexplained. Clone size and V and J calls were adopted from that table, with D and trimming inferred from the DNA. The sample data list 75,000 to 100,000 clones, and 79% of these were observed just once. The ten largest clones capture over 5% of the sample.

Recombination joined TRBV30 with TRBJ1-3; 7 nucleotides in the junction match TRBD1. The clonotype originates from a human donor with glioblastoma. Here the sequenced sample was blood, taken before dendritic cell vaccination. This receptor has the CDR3 CAWSGQGAGNTIYF. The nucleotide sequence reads TGTGCCTGGAGTGGACAGGGAGCTGGAAACACCATATATTTT.